Listed below are T cell receptor beta chains from one sample, sequenced in a study of blood T cell repertoires in COVID-19. Produced via immunoSEQ multiplex PCR; TCRdb's table is partial and in-frame only. The profile shows approximately 270,000 clones, under 90% of them singletons. The sample consisted of PBMCs or T cells enriched from blood (not recorded which). Receptor source: a man aged 40-55 years who had recovered from COVID-19. The CDR3 runs from the conserved cysteine through the conserved F or W. Fields, in order: J gene, CDR3 length, V gene, D gene, clone size, CDR3 DNA, CDR3 protein. The D gene is left open where the match is weak. Some rows mark clone size as missing; the rest say once, few, many or name a class of expanded clone.

>TRBJ2-5|16|TRBV7-9|TRBD2|.
TGTGCCAGCAGCGGGGTCTCAGCGGGGGGAAGGGAGACCCAGTACTTC
CASSGVSAGGRETQYF
>TRBJ1-2|14|TRBV27|.|.
TGTGCCAGCAGTTTAAGTCCGGGAGTCTATGGCTACACCTTC
CASSLSPGVYGYTF
>TRBJ1-1|16|TRBV4-1|TRBD1|.
TGCGCCAGCAGCCAAGATCCCAGGGGGCCGGACACTGAAGCTTTCTTT
CASSQDPRGPDTEAFF
>TRBJ1-2|14|TRBV6-2/TRBV6-3|.|.
TGTGCCAGCAGTTACGGGACTTCTAACTATGGCTACACCTTC
CASSYGTSNYGYTF
>TRBJ2-3|17|TRBV4-3|.|.
TGCGCCAGCAGCCAAGAAGTTGGATCCCGGGTTGAGGGTACGCAGTATTTT
CASSQEVGSRVEGTQYF
>TRBJ2-1|15|TRBV24-1|.|.
TGTGCCACCAGTGATAACGGGGATTTCTACAATGAGCAGTTCTTC
CATSDNGDFYNEQFF
>TRBJ2-2|16|TRBV6-2/TRBV6-3|.|.
TGTGCCAGCAGTCGCCTTAGGCAGGGTGACACCGGGGAGCTGTTTTTT
CASSRLRQGDTGELFF
>TRBJ2-7|15|TRBV18|TRBD1|few
TGTGCCAGCTCACCAGACGGGACAGGGACGGACGAGCAGTACTTC
CASSPDGTGTDEQYF
>TRBJ1-2|13|TRBV9|.|.
TGTGCCAGCAGCGATTCACAGGGCTATGGCTACACCTTC
CASSDSQGYGYTF
>TRBJ2-5|18|TRBV7-9|TRBD2|.
TGTGCCAGCAGCCCGGGACTAGCGGGGGCCGTAAACCAAGAGACCCAGTACTTC
CASSPGLAGAVNQETQYF